Here is one TCR beta chain with its context. Its target is not known. TCRdb reprocessed the reads with MiXCR, giving one entry per CDR3 protein. The repertoire holds 150,000 to 200,000 distinct CDR3 sequences, with roughly 30% as singletons. These data come from a study of T cell repertoires in cytomegalovirus infection. General study findings and limits: CMV-specific TCR beta clonotypes restricted by HLA-C dominated the ex vivo response.

Per germline, CDR1 MNHEY and CDR2 SVGEGT. V was cut by 7 bases and J by 3 bases, with 20 bases left in between. This CDR3 has 16 amino acids. The chain joins TRBV6-2 or TRBV6-3 to TRBJ2-3; no reliable D call. This receptor was identified in a human donor in good health (CMV status not recorded). Some clones in this sample may be carry-over from other donors' samples. Sequencing was done on a sample of PBMCs. The CDR3 spells CASTSPVATMTDTQYF. CDR3 sequence (DNA): TGTGCCAGCACCTCCCCGGTAGCCACCATGACAGATACGCAGTATTTT.